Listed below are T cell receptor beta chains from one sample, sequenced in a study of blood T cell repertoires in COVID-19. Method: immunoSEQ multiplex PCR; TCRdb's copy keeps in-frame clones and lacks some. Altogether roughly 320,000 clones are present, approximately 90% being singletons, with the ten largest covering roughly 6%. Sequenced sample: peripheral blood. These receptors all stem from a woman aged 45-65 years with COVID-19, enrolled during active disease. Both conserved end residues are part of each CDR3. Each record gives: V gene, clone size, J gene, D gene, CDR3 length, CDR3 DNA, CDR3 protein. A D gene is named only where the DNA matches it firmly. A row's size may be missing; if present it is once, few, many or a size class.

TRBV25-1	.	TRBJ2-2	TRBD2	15	TGTGCCAGCAGAACCCCGGGACTAGTGGGCGGGGAGCTGTTTTTT	CASRTPGLVGGELFF
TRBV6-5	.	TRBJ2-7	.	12	TGTGCCACCGCACAGGGTACCTACGAGCAGTACTTC	CATAQGTYEQYF
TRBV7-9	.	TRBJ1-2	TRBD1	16	TGTGCCAGCAGCCGACCTAGACAGGGGCTGGGCGATGGCTACACCTTC	CASSRPRQGLGDGYTF
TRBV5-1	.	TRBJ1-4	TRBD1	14	TGCGCCAGCAGCCATGATCGACAGGGCAGTAAACTGTTTTTT	CASSHDRQGSKLFF
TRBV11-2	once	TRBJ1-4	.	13	TGTGCCAGCAGCACACGTTTGAATGAAAAACTGTTTTTT	CASSTRLNEKLFF
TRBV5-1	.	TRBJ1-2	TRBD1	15	TGCGCCAGCAGCTTGGGGGACAGGGGAACCTATGGCTACACCTTC	CASSLGDRGTYGYTF
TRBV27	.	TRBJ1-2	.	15	TGTGCCAGCAGTGCCCGCCGAGGATCTAACTATGGCTACACCTTC	CASSARRGSNYGYTF
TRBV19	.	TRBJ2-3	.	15	TGTGCCAGTAGTATTAGGGGATCATACACAGATACGCAGTATTTT	CASSIRGSYTDTQYF
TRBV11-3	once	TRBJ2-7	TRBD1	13	TGTGCCAGCAGCTTAGAACAGGGGTTCGAGCAGTACTTC	CASSLEQGFEQYF
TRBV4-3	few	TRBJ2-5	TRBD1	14	TGCGCCAGCAGCCAAGGGACAGGGGAAGAGACCCAGTACTTC	CASSQGTGEETQYF
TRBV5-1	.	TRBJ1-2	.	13	TGCGCCAGCAGCTTGTTGGCGGACTATGGCTACACCTTC	CASSLLADYGYTF
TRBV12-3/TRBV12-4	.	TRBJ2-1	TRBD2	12	TGTGCCAGCACCGCGGGAGGGTTTGAGCAGTTCTTC	CASTAGGFEQFF
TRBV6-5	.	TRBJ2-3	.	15	TGTGCCAGCAGAGGCTCCCCCAGCGCCACAGATACGCAGTATTTT	CASRGSPSATDTQYF
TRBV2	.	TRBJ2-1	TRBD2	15	TGTGCCAGCAGTGAAGGACTAGCGGGAGTTGGTGAGCAGTTCTTC	CASSEGLAGVGEQFF
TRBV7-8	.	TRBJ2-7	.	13	TGTGCCAGCAGCCTGACCAGGGTCTACGAGCAGTACTTC	CASSLTRVYEQYF
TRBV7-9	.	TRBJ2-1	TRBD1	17	TGTGCCAGCCACCCTGCTACCGGGACAGGGTCCTACAATGAGCAGTTCTTC	CASHPATGTGSYNEQFF
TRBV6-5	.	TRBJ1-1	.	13	TGTGCCAGCACCCGAGAGCGGGGGACTGAAGCTTTCTTT	CASTRERGTEAFF
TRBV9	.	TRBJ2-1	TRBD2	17	TGTGCCAGCAGCGTAGGTTCTAGCGGCGAGATCTACAATGAGCAGTTCTTC	CASSVGSSGEIYNEQFF
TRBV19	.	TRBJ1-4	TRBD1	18	TGTGCCAGTTCTGCAAAGACAGGGGCCAAAGCAACTAATGAAAAACTGTTTTTT	CASSAKTGAKATNEKLFF
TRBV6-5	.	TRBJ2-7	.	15	TGTGCCAGCAGTTACTCGGGTCCAACAGGGAGCGAGCAGTACTTC	CASSYSGPTGSEQYF
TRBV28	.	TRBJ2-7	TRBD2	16	TGTGCCAGCAGTTCAACAACTAGCGGGAGGGTCGGCGAGCAGTACTTC	CASSSTTSGRVGEQYF
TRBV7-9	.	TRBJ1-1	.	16	TGTGCCAGCAGCCCAGGAAGGGGGGGTCAGAACACTGAAGCTTTCTTT	CASSPGRGGQNTEAFF
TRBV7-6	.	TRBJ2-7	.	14	TGTGCCAGCAGCTTATCTAGCGCCTCTACCGAGCAGTACTTC	CASSLSSASTEQYF
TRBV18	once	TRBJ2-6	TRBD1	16	TGTGCCAGCTCCGCACAGGGGTTGGCTGGGGCCAACGTCCTGACTTTC	CASSAQGLAGANVLTF
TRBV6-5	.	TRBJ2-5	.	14	TGTGCCAGCAGTCTTAACAGGGTTGCCGAGACCCAGTACTTC	CASSLNRVAETQYF
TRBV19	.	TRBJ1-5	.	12	TGTGCCAGTAGACAAGTCAATCAGCCCCAGCATTTT	CASRQVNQPQHF
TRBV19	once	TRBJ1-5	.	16	TGTGCCAGTAGTATGGTAGGCGGGTATTCCCTCCTGCCCCAGCATTTT	CASSMVGGYSLLPQHF
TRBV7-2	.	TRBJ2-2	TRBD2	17	TGTGCCAGCAGCCCCGCCCCAGCGGGAGGTTCCACCGGGGAGCTGTTTTTT	CASSPAPAGGSTGELFF
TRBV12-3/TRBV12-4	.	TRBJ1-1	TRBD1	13	TGTGCCAGCAGTCAGGGACAGGGGAGGAGTGCTTTCTTT	CASSQGQGRSAFF
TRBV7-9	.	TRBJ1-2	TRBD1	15	TGTGCCAGCAGCTTAGTGGCCACAGGGGGCAAAGGCTACACCTTC	CASSLVATGGKGYTF
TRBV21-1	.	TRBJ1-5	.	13	TGTGCCAGCAGCAGGGGGCAGAATCAGCCCCAGCATTTT	CASSRGQNQPQHF
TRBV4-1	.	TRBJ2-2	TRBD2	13	TGCGCCAGCAGCCCCCTAGCGGTCGGGGAGCTGTTTTTT	CASSPLAVGELFF
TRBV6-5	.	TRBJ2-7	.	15	TGTGCCAGCAACGCGAGGTTGGGGGGCTCCTACGAGCAGTACTTC	CASNARLGGSYEQYF
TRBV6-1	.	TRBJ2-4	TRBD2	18	TGTGCCAGCAGTGAAGCCGGGAGGGGAGAACTAGCCAAAAACATTCAGTACTTC	CASSEAGRGELAKNIQYF
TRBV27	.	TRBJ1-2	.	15	TGTGCCAGCAGTTTATCGGGCCCAGGGATCTATGGCTACACCTTC	CASSLSGPGIYGYTF
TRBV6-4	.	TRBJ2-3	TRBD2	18	TGTGCCAGCAGTGACTCGAACTTTTTAGCGGGAGGCTTATATACGCAGTATTTT	CASSDSNFLAGGLYTQYF
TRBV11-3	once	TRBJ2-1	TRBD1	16	TGTGCCAGCAGCTTGACCCGGGACAGGGGGCGGAATGAGCAGTTCTTC	CASSLTRDRGRNEQFF
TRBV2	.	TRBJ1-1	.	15	TGTGCCAGCAGTGAGATAGACAGGTTGAACACTGAAGCTTTCTTT	CASSEIDRLNTEAFF
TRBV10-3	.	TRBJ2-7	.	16	TGTGCCATCAGTGACGAGACTAGGAAAAACTCCTACGAGCAGTACTTC	CAISDETRKNSYEQYF
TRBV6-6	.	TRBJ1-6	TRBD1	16	TGTGCCAGCAGCCCCCGGTCGGGACAGGGGAATTCACCCCTCCACTTT	CASSPRSGQGNSPLHF
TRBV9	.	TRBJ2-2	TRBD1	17	TGTGCCAGCAGCGTAAGGGGAGACAGGGCGAGCACCGGGGAGCTGTTTTTT	CASSVRGDRASTGELFF